This T cell receptor beta chain was profiled in a study of T cell repertoires in cytomegalovirus infection. Turning to the study itself: Public TCR beta signatures provided an indication of both CMV infection and a matching HLA type.

V gave up 6 bases and J gave up 5 bases, with 8 bases separating them. Germline assignment: CDR1 MNHNY and CDR2 SVGAGI (reference sequence). The CDR3 sequence is 12 residues long. This clonotype was found a few times. The antigen remains unidentified. Study results and caveats: Cumulative frequency of public TCR beta families picked out carriers of CMV plus the relevant HLA. HLA-C-restricted TCR beta clonotypes specific for CMV led the ex vivo response.

Each CDR3 protein is one row after TCRdb ran MiXCR on the reads. Of roughly 990,000 distinct CDR3 sequences listed, roughly 30% are singletons. This specimen was cultured CD8+ T cells from PBMCs, taken from culture after CMV antigen stimulation. The rearrangement links TRBV6-6 to TRBJ1-5; no firm D call. The sequence was obtained from a human donor in good health (CMV status not recorded). Some clones in this sample may be carry-over from other donors' samples. The CDR3 reads CASRRSDQPQHF. CDR3 coding DNA: TGTGCCAGCAGAAGAAGTGATCAGCCCCAGCATTTT.